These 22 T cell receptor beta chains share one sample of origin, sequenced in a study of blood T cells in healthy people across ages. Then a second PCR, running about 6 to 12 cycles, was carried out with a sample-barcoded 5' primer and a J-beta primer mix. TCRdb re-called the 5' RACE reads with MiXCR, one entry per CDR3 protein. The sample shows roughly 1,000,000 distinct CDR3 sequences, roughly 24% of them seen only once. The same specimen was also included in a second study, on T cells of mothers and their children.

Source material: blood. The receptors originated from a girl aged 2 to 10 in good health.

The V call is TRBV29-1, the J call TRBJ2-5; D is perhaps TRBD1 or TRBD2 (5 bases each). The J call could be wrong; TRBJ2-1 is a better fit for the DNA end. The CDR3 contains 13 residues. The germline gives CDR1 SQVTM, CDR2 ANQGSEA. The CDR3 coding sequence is TGCAGCGTTGGAGAGGGGTACACAATGAGGCAGTTCTTC. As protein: CSVGEGYTMRQFF.

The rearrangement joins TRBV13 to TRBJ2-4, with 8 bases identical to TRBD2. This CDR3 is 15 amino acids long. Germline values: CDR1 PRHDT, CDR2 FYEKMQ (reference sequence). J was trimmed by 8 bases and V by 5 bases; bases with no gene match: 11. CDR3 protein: CASSPSGGGGDIQYF. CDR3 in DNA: TGTGCCAGCAGCCCAAGCGGGGGCGGTGGGGACATTCAGTACTTC.

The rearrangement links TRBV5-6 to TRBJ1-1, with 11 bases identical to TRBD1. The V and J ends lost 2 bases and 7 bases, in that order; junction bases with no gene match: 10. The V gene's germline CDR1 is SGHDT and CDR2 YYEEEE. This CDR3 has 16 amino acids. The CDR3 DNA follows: TGTGCCAGCAGCTTCGGGACAGGGGGGGTCCTGAGTGAAGCTTTCTTT. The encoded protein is CASSFGTGGVLSEAFF.

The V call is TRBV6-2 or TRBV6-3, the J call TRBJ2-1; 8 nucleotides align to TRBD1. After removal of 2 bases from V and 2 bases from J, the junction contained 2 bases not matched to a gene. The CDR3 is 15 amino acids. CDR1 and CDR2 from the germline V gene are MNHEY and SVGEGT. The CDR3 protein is CASSYGQGAYNEQFF. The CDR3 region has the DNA TGTGCCAGCAGTTACGGACAGGGAGCCTACAATGAGCAGTTCTTC.

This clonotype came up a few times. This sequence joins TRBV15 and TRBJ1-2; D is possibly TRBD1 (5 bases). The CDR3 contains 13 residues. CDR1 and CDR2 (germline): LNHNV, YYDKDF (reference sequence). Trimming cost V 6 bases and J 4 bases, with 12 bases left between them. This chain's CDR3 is CATSGDRFYGYTF. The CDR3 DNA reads TGTGCCACCAGTGGGGACCGGTTCTATGGCTACACCTTC. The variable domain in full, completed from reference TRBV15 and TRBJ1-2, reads DAMVIQNPRYQVTQFGKPVTLSCSQTLNHNVMYWYQQKSSQAPKLLFHYYDKDFNNEADTPDNFQSRRPNTSFCFLDIRSPGLGDTAMYLCATSGDRFYGYTFGSGTRLTVV.

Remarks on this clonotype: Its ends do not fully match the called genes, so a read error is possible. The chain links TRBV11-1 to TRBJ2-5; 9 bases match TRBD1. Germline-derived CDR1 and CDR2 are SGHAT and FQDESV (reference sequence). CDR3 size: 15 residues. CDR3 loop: CVSSWLTGGQETQYF. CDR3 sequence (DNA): TGTGTCAGCAGCTGGTTGACAGGGGGTCAAGAGACCCAGTACTTC.

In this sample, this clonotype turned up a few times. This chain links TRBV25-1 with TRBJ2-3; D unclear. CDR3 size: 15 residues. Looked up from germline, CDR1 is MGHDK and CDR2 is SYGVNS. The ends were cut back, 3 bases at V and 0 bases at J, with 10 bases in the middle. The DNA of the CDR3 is TGTGCCAGCAGTGATCAGACGACTAGCACAGATACGCAGTATTTT. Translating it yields CASSDQTTSTDTQYF.

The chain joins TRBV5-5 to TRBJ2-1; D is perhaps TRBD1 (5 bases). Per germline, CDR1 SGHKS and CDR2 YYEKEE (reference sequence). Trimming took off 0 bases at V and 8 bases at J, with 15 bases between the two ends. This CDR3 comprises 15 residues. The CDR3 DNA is TGTGCCAGCAGCTTGGTAACCCAGGGTTACGATGAGCAGTTCTTC. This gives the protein CASSLVTQGYDEQFF.

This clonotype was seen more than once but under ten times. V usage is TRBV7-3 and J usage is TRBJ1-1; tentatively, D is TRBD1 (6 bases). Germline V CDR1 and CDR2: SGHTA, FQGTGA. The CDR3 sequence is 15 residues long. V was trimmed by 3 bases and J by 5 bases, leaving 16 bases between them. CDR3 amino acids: CASSFRGGLLTEAFF. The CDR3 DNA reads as TGTGCCAGCAGCTTTAGGGGGGGGCTGTTGACTGAAGCTTTCTTT.

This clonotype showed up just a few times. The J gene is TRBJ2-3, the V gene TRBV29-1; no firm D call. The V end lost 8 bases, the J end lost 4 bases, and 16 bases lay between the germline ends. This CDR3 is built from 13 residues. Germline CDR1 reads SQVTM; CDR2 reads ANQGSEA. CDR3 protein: CSHSEVGADTQYF. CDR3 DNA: TGCAGCCACAGCGAAGTTGGGGCAGATACGCAGTATTTT.

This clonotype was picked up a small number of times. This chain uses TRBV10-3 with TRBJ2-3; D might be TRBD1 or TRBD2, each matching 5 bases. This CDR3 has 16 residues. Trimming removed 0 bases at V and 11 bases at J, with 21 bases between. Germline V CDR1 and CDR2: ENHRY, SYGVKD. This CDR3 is CAISESHGTPEGKQYF. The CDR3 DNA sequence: TGTGCCATCAGTGAGTCCCACGGGACCCCCGAGGGGAAGCAGTATTTT.

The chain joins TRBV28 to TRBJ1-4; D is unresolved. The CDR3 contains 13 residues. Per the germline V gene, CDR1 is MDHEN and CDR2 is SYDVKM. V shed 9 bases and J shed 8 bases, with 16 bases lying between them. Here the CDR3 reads CASNWSGAEKLFF. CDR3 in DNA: TGTGCCAGTAATTGGTCGGGCGCCGAAAAACTGTTTTTT.

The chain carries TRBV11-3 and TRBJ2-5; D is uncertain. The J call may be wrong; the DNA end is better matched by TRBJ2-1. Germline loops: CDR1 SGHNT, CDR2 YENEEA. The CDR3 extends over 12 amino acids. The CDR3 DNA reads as TGTGCCAGCAGCCCTCCTGGCAGTGAGCAGTTCTTC. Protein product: CASSPPGSEQFF.

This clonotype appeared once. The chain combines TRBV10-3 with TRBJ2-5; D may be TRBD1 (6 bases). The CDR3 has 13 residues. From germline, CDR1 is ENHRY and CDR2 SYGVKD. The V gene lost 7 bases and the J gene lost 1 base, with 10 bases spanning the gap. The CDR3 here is CAINGQIQETQYF. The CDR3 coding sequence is TGTGCCATCAACGGACAGATCCAAGAGACCCAGTACTTC.

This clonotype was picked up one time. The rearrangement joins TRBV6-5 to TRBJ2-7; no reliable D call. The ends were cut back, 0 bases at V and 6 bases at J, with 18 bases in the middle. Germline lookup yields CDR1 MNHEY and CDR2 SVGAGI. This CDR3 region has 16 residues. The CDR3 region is CASSYSRPELGSEQYF. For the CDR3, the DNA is TGTGCCAGCAGTTACTCGAGACCTGAGTTAGGGTCCGAGCAGTACTTC.

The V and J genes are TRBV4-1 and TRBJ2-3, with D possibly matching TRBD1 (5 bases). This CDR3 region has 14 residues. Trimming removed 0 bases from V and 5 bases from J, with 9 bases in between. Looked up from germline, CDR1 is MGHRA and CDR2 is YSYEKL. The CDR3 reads CASSQDGAQDTQYF. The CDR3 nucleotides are TGCGCCAGCAGCCAAGATGGGGCCCAAGATACGCAGTATTTT.

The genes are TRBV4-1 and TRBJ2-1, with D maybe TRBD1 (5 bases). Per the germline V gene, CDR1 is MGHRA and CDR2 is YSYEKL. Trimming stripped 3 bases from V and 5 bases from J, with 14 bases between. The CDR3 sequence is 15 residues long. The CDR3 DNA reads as TGCGCCAGCAGCCACTTCCCTGACAGCGACAATGAGCAGTTCTTC. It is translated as CASSHFPDSDNEQFF.

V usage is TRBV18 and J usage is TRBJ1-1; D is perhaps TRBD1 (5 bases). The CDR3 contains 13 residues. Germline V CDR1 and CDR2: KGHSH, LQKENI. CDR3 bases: TGTGAAGGCAGGGCCGAACTGAACACTGAAGCTTTCTTT. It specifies CEGRAELNTEAFF.

CDR3 nucleotides: TGTGCCAGCAGTGGCGAACCGGGAGCTTTCTTT. This encodes CASSGEPGAFF. J is TRBJ1-1 and V is TRBV2; no firm D call. Deletions cut 4 bases from V and 10 bases from J, with 10 bases between. The germline V gene encodes CDR1 SNHLY and CDR2 FYNNEI. This CDR3 spans 11 amino acids.

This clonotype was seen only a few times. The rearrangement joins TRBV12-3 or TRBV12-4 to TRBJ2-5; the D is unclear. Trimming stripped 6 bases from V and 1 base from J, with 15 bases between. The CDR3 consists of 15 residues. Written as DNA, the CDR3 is TGTGCCAGCAGCCAGCTGAAACTAAGCCAAGAGACCCAGTACTTC. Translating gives CASSQLKLSQETQYF.

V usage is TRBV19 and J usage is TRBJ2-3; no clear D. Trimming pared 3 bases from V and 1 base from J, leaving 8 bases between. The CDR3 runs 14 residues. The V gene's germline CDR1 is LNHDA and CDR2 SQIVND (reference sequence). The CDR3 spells CASSILWGTDTQYF. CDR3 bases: TGTGCCAGTAGTATTCTATGGGGCACAGATACGCAGTATTTT.

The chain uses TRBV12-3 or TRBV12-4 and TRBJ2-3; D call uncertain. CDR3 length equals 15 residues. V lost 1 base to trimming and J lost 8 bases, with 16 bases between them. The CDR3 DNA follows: TGTGCCAGCAGTTTAGGGCCCCTAAAGTCTGTTACGCAGTATTTT. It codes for CASSLGPLKSVTQYF.